These 20 T cell receptor beta chains were sequenced from one sample in a study of blood T cell repertoires in COVID-19. The repertoire was sequenced with immunoSEQ multiplex PCR; TCRdb's copy has only in-frame clones and lacks some. Among some 270,000 clones, 86% were seen once, and the ten largest hold around 1.6%. What was sequenced was peripheral blood. Receptor source: a woman aged 55-75 years who had recovered from COVID-19.

This chain uses TRBV6-6 with TRBJ2-1; TRBD1 is a possible D gene (6 bases). Per germline, CDR1 MNHNY and CDR2 SVGAGI (reference sequence). The CDR3 is made up of 16 amino acids. V lost 2 bases, J lost 8 bases, and 19 bases lay in between. CDR3 in DNA: TGTGCCAGCAGTTACCCACAGGGTAGCATTTTTGATGAGCAGTTCTTC. Residues: CASSYPQGSIFDEQFF.

The chain links TRBV5-5 to TRBJ1-1; 10 nucleotides line up with TRBD1. With 4 bases clipped from V and 4 bases from J, the junction kept 10 bases outside the gene matches. Looked up from germline, CDR1 is SGHKS and CDR2 is YYEKEE (reference sequence). The CDR3 spans 16 residues. CDR3 sequence reads: CASSPRQGAVGTEAFF. The CDR3 bases are TGTGCCAGCAGCCCTAGACAGGGGGCTGTGGGCACTGAAGCTTTCTTT.

The chain is built from TRBV7-9 and TRBJ2-7; the D gene is possibly TRBD2 (6 bases). The CDR3 extends over 14 amino acids. In germline, CDR1 is SEHNR, CDR2 FQNEAQ (reference sequence). Trimming took 2 bases from V and 2 from J, leaving 10 bases between them. The CDR3 region has the DNA TGTGCCAGCAGCTTAATGGGGGGTCCCTACGAGCAGTACTTC. Translated: CASSLMGGPYEQYF.

The chain couples TRBV9 to TRBJ1-1, with TRBD1 identical over 8 bases. J was trimmed by 1 base and V by 3 bases; bases with no gene match: 8. Looked up from germline, CDR1 is SGDLS and CDR2 is YYNGEE. The CDR3 is 16 residues long. The chain's CDR3 is CASSGSPGQANTEAFF. Here the CDR3 DNA reads TGTGCCAGCAGCGGGTCACCGGGACAGGCGAACACTGAAGCTTTCTTT.

The rearrangement joins TRBV11-2 to TRBJ2-1; 7 bases fit TRBD1. The CDR3 covers 16 residues. J lost 6 bases, V lost 5 bases, and 13 bases had no gene match. CDR1 is SGHAT and CDR2 is FQNNGV in the germline V gene. This chain's CDR3 is CASSSPRHRGTNEQFF. In nucleotides, the CDR3 is TGTGCCAGCAGCAGTCCCCGGCACAGGGGTACCAATGAGCAGTTCTTC.

J is TRBJ2-5 and V is TRBV27, with D maybe TRBD2 (5 bases). The V and J ends lost 6 bases and 6 bases respectively, with 14 bases between them. Looked up from germline, CDR1 is MNHEY and CDR2 is SMNVEV (reference sequence). The CDR3 runs 13 residues. The CDR3 protein is CASRVTEGQTQYF. The CDR3 nucleotides are TGTGCCAGCAGGGTGACCGAGGGTCAGACCCAGTACTTC.

This clone was seen more than once but under ten times. The J gene is TRBJ2-2, the V gene TRBV29-1; TRBD1 might be the D (5 bases). The V gene's germline CDR1 is SQVTM and CDR2 ANQGSEA. The CDR3 has 13 residues. V lost 3 bases and J 6 bases, leaving 11 bases between the germline ends. CDR3 protein: CSVDGRGPGELFF. The DNA for the CDR3 is TGCAGCGTTGATGGTAGGGGCCCCGGGGAGCTGTTTTTT.

The V gene is TRBV27, the J gene TRBJ2-5; 9 bases are shared with TRBD1. CDR3 length: 16 amino acids. Germline-derived CDR1 and CDR2 are MNHEY and SMNVEV (reference sequence). V shed 4 bases and J 1 base; nucleotides not matched to a gene: 7. The CDR3: CASSSGTGRIQETQYF. The CDR3 coding sequence is TGTGCCAGCAGTTCCGGGACAGGGAGAATCCAAGAGACCCAGTACTTC.

The V and J genes are TRBV27 and TRBJ2-3; the match to TRBD2 covers 7 bases. This CDR3 region has 14 residues. Germline trimming cut 4 bases from V and 3 bases from J; bases unmatched to any gene: 4. Germline V gene sequence: CDR1 MNHEY, CDR2 SMNVEV (reference sequence). Here the CDR3 reads CASSSTGGTDTQYF. The CDR3 nucleotides are TGTGCCAGCAGTTCCACGGGGGGTACAGATACGCAGTATTTT.

A few counts support this clone. This rearrangement joins TRBV5-6 to TRBJ2-5; tentative D call: TRBD1 (5 bases). The CDR3 loop spans 14 amino acids. Trimming shortened V by 1 base and J by 5 bases, and 12 bases separated the two germline ends. CDR1 is SGHDT, CDR2 YYEEEE, per germline. In DNA form, the CDR3 reads TGTGCCAGCAGCTTGTCCGGCAGGGCGGAGACCCAGTACTTC. This encodes CASSLSGRAETQYF.

The chain employs TRBV7-8 and TRBJ2-1; 10 bases match TRBD2. Trimming removed 5 bases from V and 4 bases from J; junction bases left unmatched: 5. The CDR3 runs 15 residues. Per the germline V gene, CDR1 is SGHVS and CDR2 is FQNEAQ. The CDR3 spells CASSVGLADYNEQFF. In nucleotides, the CDR3 is TGTGCCAGCAGCGTTGGACTAGCGGATTACAATGAGCAGTTCTTC.

The CDR3 coding sequence is TGTGCCAGCAGTTACTCGTACAGCGGCTACACCTTC. As protein: CASSYSYSGYTF. The rearrangement links TRBV6-2 or TRBV6-3 to TRBJ1-2; D is unclear. The CDR3 spans 12 residues. CDR1 is MNHEY and CDR2 is SVGEGT in the germline V gene. Trimming pared 0 bases from V and 8 bases from J, leaving 7 bases between.

The chain uses TRBV20-1 and TRBJ2-2; 11 bases agree with TRBD2. Germline values: CDR1 DFQATT, CDR2 SNEGSKA (reference sequence). This CDR3 comprises 17 residues. V lost 3 bases to trimming and J lost 2 bases; unmatched junction nucleotides: 8. For the CDR3, the DNA is TGCAGTGCTAGTAGGGTAGCGGGGGGGCTTAACACCGGGGAGCTGTTTTTT. Its protein is CSASRVAGGLNTGELFF.

The V and J genes are TRBV7-2 and TRBJ2-4, with D possibly matching TRBD1 (6 bases). The CDR3 contains 15 residues. V lost 5 bases to trimming and J lost 8 bases, with 19 bases between them. Germline lookup yields CDR1 SGHTA and CDR2 FQGNSA. The CDR3 sequence: CASSPLSGTRYIQYF. The CDR3 region has the DNA TGTGCCAGCAGCCCACTTTCGGGGACAAGATACATTCAGTACTTC.

The chain has TRBV28 and TRBJ2-7; 7 bases fit TRBD1. This CDR3 has 14 amino acids. After removal of 5 bases from V and 3 bases from J, the junction contained 7 bases not matched to a gene. The V gene's germline CDR1 is MDHEN and CDR2 SYDVKM. The CDR3 bases are TGTGCCAGCAGTCCCGGGGACAGACTCTACGAGCAGTACTTC. Its protein product is CASSPGDRLYEQYF.

This clone came up once. The chain links TRBV2 to TRBJ1-4; D gene ambiguous. This CDR3 is built from 12 residues. Germline CDR1 and CDR2: SNHLY and FYNNEI. V was shortened by 6 bases and J by 8 bases, with 10 bases between the two germline ends. The CDR3 region has the DNA TGTGCCAGCAGGAAGGAGGGAGAAAAACTGTTTTTT. Residues: CASRKEGEKLFF.

The CDR3 here is CASNNRDRNQPQHF. The DNA of the CDR3 is TGTGCCAGTAATAACCGGGACAGAAATCAGCCCCAGCATTTT. This chain joins TRBV19 and TRBJ1-5; 7 bases map to TRBD1. CDR3 length: 14 amino acids. From germline, CDR1 is LNHDA and CDR2 SQIVND (reference sequence). V lost 7 bases and J lost 4; bases outside the gene matches: 7.

The rearrangement uses TRBV25-1 and TRBJ2-7, with D possibly TRBD2 on 7 matching bases. Germline CDR1 is MGHDK and CDR2 is SYGVNS. Trimming removed 4 bases from V and 4 bases from J, with 14 bases in between. The CDR3 spans 14 residues. This CDR3 is CASSGAGALYEQYF. The DNA for the CDR3 is TGTGCCAGCAGTGGGGCGGGGGCCTTATACGAGCAGTACTTC.

The rearrangement uses TRBV4-1 and TRBJ1-2; 7 bases line up with TRBD1. Germline CDR1 and CDR2: MGHRA and YSYEKL. V gave up 3 bases and J gave up 6 bases; unmatched junction bases: 7. The CDR3 has 14 residues. The DNA of the CDR3 is TGCGCCAGCAGCCACCAAGACAGGGACCATGGCTACACCTTC. Protein product: CASSHQDRDHGYTF.

The chain couples TRBV19 to TRBJ2-7; a weak D match, TRBD1 (6 bases). Trimming pared 5 bases from V and 6 bases from J, leaving 14 bases between. The CDR3 is 13 amino acids. Germline values: CDR1 LNHDA, CDR2 SQIVND (reference sequence). The CDR3 protein is CASSPRTAPEQYF. In nucleotides, the CDR3 is TGTGCCAGTAGTCCCAGGACAGCGCCCGAGCAGTACTTC.